This T cell receptor beta chain was retrieved from a study of CD8 T cells in Susac syndrome. Reverse transcription of roughly 0.5 to 1 ug RNA was carried out with random hexamers. The amplification used immunoSEQ multiplex PCR on TCR beta CDR3; it spanned 54 Vbeta and 13 Jbeta. Using its own MiXCR run on the immunoSEQ multiplex PCR reads, TCRdb lists one record per CDR3 protein. The sample consists of about 400,000 distinct CDR3 sequences, 75% to 90% of them appearing once. The authors carried out high-throughput sequencing of TCR beta. They applied it to CD8+ and CD4+ T cells obtained from blood. Stable or active relapsing-remitting multiple sclerosis, untreated and meeting revised McDonald criteria, defined the controls. Sequenced: CD8+ T cells from PBMCs. The clonotype originates from a human donor with multiple sclerosis.

The CDR3, as DNA: TGTGCTAGTGGGTTACAGACAGATACGCAGTATTTT. Protein sequence: CASGLQTDTQYF. The chain employs TRBV12-5 and TRBJ2-3; D gene uncertain. V lost 6 bases to trimming and J lost 3 bases, with 7 bases between them. The CDR3 extends over 12 amino acids. CDR1 and CDR2 (germline): LGHNT, FRNRAP.